This record looks at one T cell receptor beta chain sequence and its context. The antigen is undetermined. The CDR3 loop spans 13 amino acids. CDR1 and CDR2 from the germline V gene are KGHSH and LQKENI. The V end lost 4 bases, the J end lost 3 bases, and 10 bases lay between the germline ends. Sequencing was performed with immunoSEQ multiplex PCR; in TCRdb, only in-frame clones are kept and a portion is missing. This table has fewer than 110,000 clones, 91% appearing once. This entry is derived from a study of T cell responses to AZD1222 COVID-19 vaccine. Study results and caveats: Donors were largely white British and mainly female; clonal diversity was possibly underestimated.

The sequences come from peripheral blood, collected on day 0 of AZD1222 vaccination. The receptor's source is an adult in good health. The V call is TRBV18, the J call TRBJ2-7, with D possibly being TRBD2 (5 bases). The CDR3 nucleotides read TGTGCCAGCTCACTTGGCGAGGGCTACGAGCAGTACTTC. Protein: CASSLGEGYEQYF.